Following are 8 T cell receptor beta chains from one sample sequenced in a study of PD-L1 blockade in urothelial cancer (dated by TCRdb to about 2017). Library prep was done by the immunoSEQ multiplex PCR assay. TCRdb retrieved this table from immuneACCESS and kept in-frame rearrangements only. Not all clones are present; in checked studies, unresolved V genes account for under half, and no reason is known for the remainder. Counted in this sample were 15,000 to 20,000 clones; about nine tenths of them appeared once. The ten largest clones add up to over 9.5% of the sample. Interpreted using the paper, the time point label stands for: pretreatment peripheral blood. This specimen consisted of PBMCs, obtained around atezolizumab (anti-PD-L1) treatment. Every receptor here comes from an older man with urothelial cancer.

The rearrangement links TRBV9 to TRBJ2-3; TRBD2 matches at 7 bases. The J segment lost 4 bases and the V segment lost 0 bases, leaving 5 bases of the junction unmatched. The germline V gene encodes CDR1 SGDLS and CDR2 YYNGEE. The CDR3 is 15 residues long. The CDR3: CASSVGLARADTQYF. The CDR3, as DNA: TGTGCCAGCAGCGTAGGACTAGCTCGGGCAGATACGCAGTATTTT.

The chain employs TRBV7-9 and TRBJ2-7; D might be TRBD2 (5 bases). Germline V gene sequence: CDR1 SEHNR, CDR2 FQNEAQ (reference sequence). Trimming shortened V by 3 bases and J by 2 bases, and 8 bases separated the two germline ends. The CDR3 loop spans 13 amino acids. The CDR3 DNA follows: TGTGCCAGCAGCTTCCCCGGGACCTACGAGCAGTACTTC. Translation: CASSFPGTYEQYF.

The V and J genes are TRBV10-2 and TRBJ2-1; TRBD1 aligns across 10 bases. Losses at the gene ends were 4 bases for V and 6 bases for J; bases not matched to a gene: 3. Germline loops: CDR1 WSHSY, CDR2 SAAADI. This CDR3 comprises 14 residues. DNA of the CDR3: TGCGCCAGCAGTGGGACAGGGGGTCGCAATGAGCAGTTCTTC. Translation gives CASSGTGGRNEQFF.

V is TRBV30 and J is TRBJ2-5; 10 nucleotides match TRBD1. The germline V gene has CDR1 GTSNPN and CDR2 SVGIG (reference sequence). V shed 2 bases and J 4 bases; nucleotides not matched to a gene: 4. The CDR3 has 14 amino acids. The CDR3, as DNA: TGTGCCTGGAGTAGGACAGGGGGTTCAGAGACCCAGTACTTC. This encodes CAWSRTGGSETQYF. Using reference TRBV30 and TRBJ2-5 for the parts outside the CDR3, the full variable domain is SQTIHQWPATLVQPVGSPLSLECTVEGTSNPNLYWYRQAAGRGLQLLFYSVGIGQISSEVPQNLSASRPQDRQFILSSKKLLLSDSGFYLCAWSRTGGSETQYFGPGTRLLVL.

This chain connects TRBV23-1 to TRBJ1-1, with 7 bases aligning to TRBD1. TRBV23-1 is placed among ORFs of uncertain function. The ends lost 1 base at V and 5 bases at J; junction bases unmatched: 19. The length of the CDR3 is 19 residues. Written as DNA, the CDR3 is TGCGCCAGCAGTCAATATTGGGGGTCGGTAGAACAGGGGAGGACTGAAGCTTTCTTT. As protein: CASSQYWGSVEQGRTEAFF.

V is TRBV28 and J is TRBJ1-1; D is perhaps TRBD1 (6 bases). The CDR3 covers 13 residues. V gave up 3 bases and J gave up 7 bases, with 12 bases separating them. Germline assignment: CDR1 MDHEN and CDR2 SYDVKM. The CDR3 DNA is TGTGCCAGCAGTTTCCAGGGGCGGATTGAAGCTTTCTTT. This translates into CASSFQGRIEAFF.

CDR3 bases: TGTGCCAGCAGCTTTACAGGGGATTCACCCCTCCACTTT. Amino acid sequence: CASSFTGDSPLHF. V and J are TRBV5-4 and TRBJ1-6, with 7 bases lining up with TRBD1. This CDR3 is built from 13 residues. J was trimmed by 8 bases and V by 2 bases; bases with no gene match: 1. Per the germline V gene, CDR1 is SGHNT and CDR2 is YYREEE (reference sequence).

CDR3: CASSSSIGGGSFNEQFF. The CDR3 DNA reads as TGTGCCAGCAGCTCCTCCATTGGCGGGGGGTCTTTCAATGAGCAGTTCTTC. The chain has TRBV7-9 and TRBJ2-1, with 8 bases fitting TRBD2. CDR1 and CDR2 from the germline V gene are SEHNR and FQNEAQ (reference sequence). The CDR3 runs 17 residues. V lost 4 bases to trimming and J lost 6 bases; unmatched junction nucleotides: 14.